The clone carrying this T cell receptor beta chain was picked up a small number of times. As handled by the study authors: Amplification from reference gene primers served as the basis for estimated nucleated cell counts. Some clones are missing from TCRdb's copy, which holds only in-frame ones; the method was immunoSEQ multiplex PCR. The DNA was the basis for D and trimming; V, J and clone size are from that table. The sample holds some 160,000 clones; approximately 85% are singletons and the top ten take 2.5% to 3%. CDR1 is SGHAT, CDR2 FQDESV, per germline (reference sequence). This CDR3 spans 13 amino acids. J gave up 6 bases and V 4 bases, and 6 bases lay outside the gene matches. This record comes from a study of blood T cell repertoires in COVID-19.

The V gene is TRBV11-1, the J gene TRBJ2-7, with 7 positions matching TRBD1. Sequenced material: peripheral blood. This TCR was sampled from a woman older than 75 with COVID-19, enrolled during active disease. The CDR3 DNA reads as TGTGCCAGCAGCTCGACAGGGTTTGTCGAGCAGTACTTC. This translates into CASSSTGFVEQYF.